This TCR beta chain was profiled in a study of neurological immune-mediated disorders. One entry per CDR3 protein results from TCRdb running MiXCR on the 5' RACE reads. The sample carries approximately 50,000 distinct CDR3 sequences, about 5.8% recorded once. This clonotype appeared many times. The V gene's germline CDR1 is SGHRS and CDR2 YFSETQ. The CDR3 extends over 16 amino acids. V lost 0 bases to trimming and J lost 7 bases; unmatched junction nucleotides: 5. Material for sequencing was CD4+ T cells from blood. This chain links TRBV5-1 with TRBJ2-2, with TRBD2 matching 11 bases. The source of this sequence is a young woman with multiple sclerosis. DNA of the CDR3: TGCGCCAGCAGCTTGGCGCTAGCGGGGGGCAACGGGGAGCTGTTTTTT. Translation: CASSLALAGGNGELFF.